This T cell receptor beta chain appears in the sequencing data of a study of tumor and adjacent non-tumor tissue in lung cancer. Findings and caveats of the study: Higher tumor TCR diversity was associated with shorter survival. Top 100 clones took a larger repertoire share in normal lung.

This sample's RNA came from whole unsorted tissue. TCRbeta libraries were built with three rounds of nested PCR, modified from ARM-PCR. MiXCR was run by TCRdb on the multiplex PCR reads, yielding one entry per CDR3 protein. Here the sample spans approximately 68,000 distinct CDR3 sequences, 60% to 75% being singletons. This clonotype was observed at least ten times. Its target is not known. V was pared by 1 base and J by 1 base, with 5 bases of the junction left unmatched. The CDR3 contains 15 residues. Germline values: CDR1 DFQATT, CDR2 SNEGSKA (reference sequence). The sequencing sample was made of lung tumor tissue. The chain carries TRBV20-1 and TRBJ2-7; 9 bases line up with TRBD1. The source of this sequence is a man between 60 and 75 years old with non-small cell lung cancer. The CDR3 DNA is TGCAGTGCTAGAGCCCCCGGGACAGGGTCCTACGAGCAGTACTTC. Protein product: CSARAPGTGSYEQYF.